A single TCR beta chain is shown here with its context. This clone was detected only a few times. This clone's antigen is unknown. No much larger clone exists at a distance of one base, and base qualities are not known. The data are from a study of blood T cell repertoires in COVID-19 (dated by TCRdb to about 2020). Context from the whole study: The collaborator samples originated in the United States, Italy and Spain and spanned the acute and convalescent phases of COVID-19. The prospective study material was composed of cDNA or gDNA derived from T cells, B-cell-depleted T cells, or PBMCs. The dataset comprised deeply sampled blood TCRbeta repertoires from subjects exposed to, actively infected with, or recovered from COVID-19. A freely available public database, intended as a resource for researchers studying the immune response to SARS-CoV-2, is where the repertoires were released. The samples were drawn from the first 160 participants of the ongoing ImmuneRACE study and from about 1,200 subjects provided by 6 global collaborators. A de-identified subject ID, COVID-19 status, age in years and sex were almost always included in the sample metadata. Where available, HLA class I and class II types were taken from metadata supplied by the sample provider and were not determined by assay-based typing. Overall results and qualifications from the work: Clinical and demographic metadata were provided uncurated, with the amount varying by source and participant.

The CDR3 runs 17 residues from the cysteine to the phenylalanine. Kept here is only the CDR3 DNA, which spans 51 bases and is read in frame from base 1. The CDR1 and CDR2 encoded by the germline V gene are LGHNA and YNFKEQ. V is cut by 0 bases and J by 0 bases, and the space between the germline ends is 15 bases. Another Seattle source contributed samples from volunteer blood donors who had recovered from COVID-19. Collaborating institutions collected whole blood in K2EDTA tubes following their own protocols. Collaborator samples were shipped for TCRbeta analysis as frozen whole blood, isolated PBMCs, or DNA extracted from either sample type. TCRbeta CDR3 regions were amplified from genomic DNA using the immunoSEQ Assay, a bias-controlled multiplex PCR. On the study's bioinformatics: Nucleated cell counts per sample were estimated from amplification of reference gene primers within the assay. To quantify the absolute abundance of each unique TCRbeta CDR3 rearrangement, sequence reads were collapsed and filtered. For each sample, productive Simpson clonality was calculated as the square root of Simpson's diversity index across productive rearrangements. The table comes from immuneACCESS by way of TCRdb, which keeps in-frame sequences with V and J called. Part of the clones is missing from these tables; in studies checked, under half for an unresolved V gene and the rest for unknown reasons. V and J calls and clone size are given by that table; D and trimming were obtained from the DNA. This sample gives about 220,000 clones in total; about 90% of them show up just once. The ten largest clones represent more than 2.5% of the sample.

Here the chain combines TRBV4-2 and TRBJ2-7; TRBD2 is a weak D gene call, 6 bases matching. The source is a woman aged 25 to 39 who had recovered from COVID-19. Source material: peripheral blood. The CDR3 protein: CASSQEPGGAPSYEQYF. The nucleotide sequence is TGTGCCAGCAGCCAAGAACCCGGGGGTGCCCCCTCCTACGAGCAGTACTTC.